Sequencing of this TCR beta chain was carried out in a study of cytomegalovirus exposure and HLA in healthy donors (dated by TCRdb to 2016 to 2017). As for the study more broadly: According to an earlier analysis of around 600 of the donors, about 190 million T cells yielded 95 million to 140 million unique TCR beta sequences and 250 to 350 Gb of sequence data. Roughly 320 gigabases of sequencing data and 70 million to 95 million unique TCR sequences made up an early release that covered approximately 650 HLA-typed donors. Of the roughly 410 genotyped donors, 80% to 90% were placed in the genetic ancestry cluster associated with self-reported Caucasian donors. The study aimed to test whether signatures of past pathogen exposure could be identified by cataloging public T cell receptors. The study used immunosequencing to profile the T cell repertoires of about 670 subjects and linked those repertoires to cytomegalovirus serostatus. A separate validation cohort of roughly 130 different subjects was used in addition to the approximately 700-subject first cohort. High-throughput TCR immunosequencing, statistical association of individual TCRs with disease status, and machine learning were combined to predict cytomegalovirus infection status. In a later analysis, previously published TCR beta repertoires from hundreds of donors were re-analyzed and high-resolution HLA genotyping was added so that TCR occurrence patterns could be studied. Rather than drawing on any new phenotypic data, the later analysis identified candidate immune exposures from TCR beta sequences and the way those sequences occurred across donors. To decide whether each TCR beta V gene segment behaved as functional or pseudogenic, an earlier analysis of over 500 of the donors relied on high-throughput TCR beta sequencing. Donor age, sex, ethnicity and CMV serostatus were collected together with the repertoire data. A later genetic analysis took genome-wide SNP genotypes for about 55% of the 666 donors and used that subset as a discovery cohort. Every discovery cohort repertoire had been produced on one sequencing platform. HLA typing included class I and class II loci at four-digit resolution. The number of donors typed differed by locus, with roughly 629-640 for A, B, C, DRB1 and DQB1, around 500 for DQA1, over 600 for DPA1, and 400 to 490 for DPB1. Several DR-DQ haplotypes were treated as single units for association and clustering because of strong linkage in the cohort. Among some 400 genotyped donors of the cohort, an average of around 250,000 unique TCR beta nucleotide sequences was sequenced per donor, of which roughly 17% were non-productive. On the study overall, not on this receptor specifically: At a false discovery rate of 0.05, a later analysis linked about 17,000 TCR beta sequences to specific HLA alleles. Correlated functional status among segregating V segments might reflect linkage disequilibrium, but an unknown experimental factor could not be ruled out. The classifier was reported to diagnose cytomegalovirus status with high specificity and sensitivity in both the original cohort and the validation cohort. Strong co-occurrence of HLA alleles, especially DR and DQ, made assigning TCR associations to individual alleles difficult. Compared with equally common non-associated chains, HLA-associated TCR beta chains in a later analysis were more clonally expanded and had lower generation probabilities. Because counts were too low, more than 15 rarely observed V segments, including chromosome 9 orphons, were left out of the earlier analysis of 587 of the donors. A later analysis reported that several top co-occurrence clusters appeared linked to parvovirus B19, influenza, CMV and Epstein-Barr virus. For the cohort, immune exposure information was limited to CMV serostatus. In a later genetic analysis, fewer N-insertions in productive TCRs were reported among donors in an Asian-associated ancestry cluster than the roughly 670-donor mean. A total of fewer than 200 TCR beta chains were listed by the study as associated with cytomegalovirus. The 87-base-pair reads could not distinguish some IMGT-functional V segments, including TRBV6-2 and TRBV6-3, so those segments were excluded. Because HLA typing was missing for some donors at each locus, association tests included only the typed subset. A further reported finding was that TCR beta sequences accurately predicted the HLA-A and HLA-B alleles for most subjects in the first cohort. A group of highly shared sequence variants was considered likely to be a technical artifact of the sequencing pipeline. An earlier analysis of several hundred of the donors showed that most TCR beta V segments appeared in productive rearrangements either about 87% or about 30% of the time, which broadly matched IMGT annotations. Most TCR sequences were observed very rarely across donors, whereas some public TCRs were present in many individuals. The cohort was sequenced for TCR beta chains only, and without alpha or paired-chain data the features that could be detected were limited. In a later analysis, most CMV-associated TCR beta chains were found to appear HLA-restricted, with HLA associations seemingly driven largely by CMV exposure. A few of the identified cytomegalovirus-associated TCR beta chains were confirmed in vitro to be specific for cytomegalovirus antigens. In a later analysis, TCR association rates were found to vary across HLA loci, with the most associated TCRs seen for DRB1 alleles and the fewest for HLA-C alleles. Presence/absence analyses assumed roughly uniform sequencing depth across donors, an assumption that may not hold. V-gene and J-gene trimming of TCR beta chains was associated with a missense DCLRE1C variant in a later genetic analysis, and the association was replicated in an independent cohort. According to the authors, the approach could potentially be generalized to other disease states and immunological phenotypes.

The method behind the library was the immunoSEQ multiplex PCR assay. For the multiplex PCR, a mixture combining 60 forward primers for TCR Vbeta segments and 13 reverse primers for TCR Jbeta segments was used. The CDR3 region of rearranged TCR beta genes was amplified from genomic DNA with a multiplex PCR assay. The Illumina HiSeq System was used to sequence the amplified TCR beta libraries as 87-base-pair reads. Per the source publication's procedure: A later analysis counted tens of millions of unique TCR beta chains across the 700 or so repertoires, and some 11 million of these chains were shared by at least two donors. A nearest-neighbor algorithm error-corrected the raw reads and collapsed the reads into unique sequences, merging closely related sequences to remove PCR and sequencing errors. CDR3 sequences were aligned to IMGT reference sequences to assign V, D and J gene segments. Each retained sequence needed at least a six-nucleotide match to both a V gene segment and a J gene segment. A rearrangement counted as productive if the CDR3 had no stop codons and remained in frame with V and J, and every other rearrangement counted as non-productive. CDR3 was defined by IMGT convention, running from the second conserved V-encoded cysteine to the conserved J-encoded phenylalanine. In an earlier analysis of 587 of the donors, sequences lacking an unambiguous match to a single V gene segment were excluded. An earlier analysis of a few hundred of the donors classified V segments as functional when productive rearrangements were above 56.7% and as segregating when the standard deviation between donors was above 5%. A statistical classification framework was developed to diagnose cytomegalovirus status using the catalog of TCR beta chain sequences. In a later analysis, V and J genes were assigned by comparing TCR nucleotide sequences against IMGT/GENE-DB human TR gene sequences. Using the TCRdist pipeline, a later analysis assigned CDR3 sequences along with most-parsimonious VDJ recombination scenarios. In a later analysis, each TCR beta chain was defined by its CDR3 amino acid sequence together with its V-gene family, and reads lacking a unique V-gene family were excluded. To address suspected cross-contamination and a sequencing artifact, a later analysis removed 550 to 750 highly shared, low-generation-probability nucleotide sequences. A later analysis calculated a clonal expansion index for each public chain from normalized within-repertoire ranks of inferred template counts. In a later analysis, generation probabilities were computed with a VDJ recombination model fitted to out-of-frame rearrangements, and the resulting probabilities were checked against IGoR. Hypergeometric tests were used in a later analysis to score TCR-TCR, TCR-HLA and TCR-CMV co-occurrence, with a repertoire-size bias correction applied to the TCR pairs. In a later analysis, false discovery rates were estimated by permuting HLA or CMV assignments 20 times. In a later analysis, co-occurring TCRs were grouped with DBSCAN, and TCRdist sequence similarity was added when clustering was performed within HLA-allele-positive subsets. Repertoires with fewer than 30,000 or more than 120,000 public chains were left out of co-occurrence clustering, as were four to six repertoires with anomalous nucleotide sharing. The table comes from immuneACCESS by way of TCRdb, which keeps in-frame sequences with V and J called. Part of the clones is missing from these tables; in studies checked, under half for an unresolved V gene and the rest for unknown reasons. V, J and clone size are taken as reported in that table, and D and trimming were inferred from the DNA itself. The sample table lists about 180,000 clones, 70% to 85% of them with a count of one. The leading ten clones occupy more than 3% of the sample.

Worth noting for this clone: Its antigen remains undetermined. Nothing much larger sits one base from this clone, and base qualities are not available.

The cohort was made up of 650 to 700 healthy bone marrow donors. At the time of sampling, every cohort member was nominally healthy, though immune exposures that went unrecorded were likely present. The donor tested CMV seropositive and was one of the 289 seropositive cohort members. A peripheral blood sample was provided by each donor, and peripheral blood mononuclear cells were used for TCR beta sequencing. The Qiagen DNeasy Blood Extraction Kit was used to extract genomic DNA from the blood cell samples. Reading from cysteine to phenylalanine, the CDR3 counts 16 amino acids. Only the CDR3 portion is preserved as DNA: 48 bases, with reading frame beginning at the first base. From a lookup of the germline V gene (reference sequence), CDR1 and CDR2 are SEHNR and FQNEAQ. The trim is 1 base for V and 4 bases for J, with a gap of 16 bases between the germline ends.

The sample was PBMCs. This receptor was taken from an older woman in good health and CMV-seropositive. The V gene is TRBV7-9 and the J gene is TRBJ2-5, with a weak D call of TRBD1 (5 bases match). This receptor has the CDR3 CASSLEAGWERETQYF. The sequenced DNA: TGTGCCAGCAGCTTAGAGGCAGGGTGGGAAAGAGAGACCCAGTACTTC. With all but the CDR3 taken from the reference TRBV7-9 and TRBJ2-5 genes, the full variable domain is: DTGVSQNPRHKITKRGQNVTFRCDPISEHNRLYWYRQTLGQGPEFLTYFQNEAQLEKSRLLSDRFSAERPKGSFSTLEIQRTEQGDSAMYLCASSLEAGWERETQYFGPGTRLLVL.